This is a list of T cell receptor beta chains from one sample in a study of CD8 T cells in Susac syndrome. TCRdb itself ran the immunoSEQ multiplex PCR reads through MiXCR, one entry per CDR3 protein. The sample consists of some 200,000 distinct CDR3 sequences, 95% of them appearing once. Sequencing was carried out using CD4+ T cells from PBMCs. These receptors all come from a human donor with Susac syndrome. The CDR3 runs from the conserved cysteine through the conserved F or W. The D gene is left open where the match is weak. Part of the rows lack a size; the others show once, few, many or a class for expanded clones.

>NA|TRBV4-1|NA|TRBJ2-3
CASRRQGDTQYF
TGCGCCAGCAGACGGCAGGGGGATACGCAGTATTTT
>NA|TRBV5-1|TRBD1|TRBJ2-5
CASSLVKGANVVETQYF
TGCGCCAGCAGCTTGGTAAAGGGGGCAAATGTGGTAGAGACCCAGTACTTC
>NA|TRBV9|NA|TRBJ2-7
CASSRDEGMGEQYF
TGTGCCAGCAGCCGGGACGAAGGAATGGGCGAGCAGTACTTC
>NA|TRBV19|NA|TRBJ2-2
CASKPEPGHVEGELFF
TGTGCCAGTAAACCCGAACCGGGACATGTTGAAGGGGAGCTGTTTTTT
>NA|TRBV4-2|NA|TRBJ2-3
CASSQGTSWEAGADTQYF
TGTGCCAGCAGCCAAGGGACCAGTTGGGAGGCTGGGGCAGATACGCAGTATTTT
>NA|TRBV20-1|TRBD1|TRBJ2-5
CSAPDRGRETQYF
TGCAGTGCCCCGGACAGGGGGCGAGAGACCCAGTACTTC
>NA|TRBV4-2|NA|TRBJ1-1
CASSQDLTGGAGEAFF
TGTGCCAGCAGCCAAGACCTCACTGGGGGGGCAGGGGAAGCTTTCTTT
>NA|TRBV12-3/TRBV12-4|NA|TRBJ1-1
CASSPYRDPIPAFF
TGTGCCAGCAGTCCCTACCGGGACCCAATTCCAGCTTTCTTT
>NA|TRBV15|TRBD1|TRBJ2-3
CATSTRGTGGDTQYF
TGTGCCACCAGCACCCGGGGAACAGGGGGAGATACGCAGTATTTT
>NA|TRBV12-3/TRBV12-4|TRBD1|TRBJ2-3
CASSPWTGGTDTQYF
TGTGCCAGCAGTCCATGGACAGGGGGCACAGATACGCAGTATTTT
>NA|TRBV30|NA|TRBJ1-2
CAWYQGSGGYTF
TGTGCCTGGTACCAGGGGAGCGGTGGCTACACCTTC
>once|TRBV5-1|TRBD2|TRBJ2-3
CASSPGTSVRDTQYF
TGCGCCAGCAGCCCCGGGACTAGCGTCAGGGATACGCAGTATTTT
>NA|TRBV10-1|NA|TRBJ1-1
CASRLTENTEAFF
TGCGCCAGCAGACTGACAGAGAACACTGAAGCTTTCTTT
>NA|TRBV7-9|NA|TRBJ2-5
CASSLGRVWEETQYF
TGTGCCAGCAGCTTAGGAAGGGTGTGGGAAGAGACCCAGTACTTC
>NA|TRBV27|NA|TRBJ1-5
CASSKTEYSNQPQHF
TGTGCCAGCAGTAAGACAGAATATAGCAATCAGCCCCAGCATTTT
>NA|TRBV9|TRBD1|TRBJ2-1
CASSFAGTGNLYEQFF
TGTGCCAGCAGCTTCGCCGGGACAGGGAATCTGTATGAGCAGTTCTTC
>NA|TRBV4-3|TRBD1|TRBJ1-5
CASSHGQGSQPQHF
TGCGCCAGCAGCCATGGACAGGGGTCTCAGCCCCAGCATTTT
>NA|TRBV18|NA|TRBJ1-5
CASSPEIGGQDQPQHF
TGTGCCAGCTCACCTGAGATTGGGGGCCAGGATCAGCCCCAGCATTTT
>once|TRBV7-9|NA|TRBJ1-4
CASSLQGATEKLFF
TGTGCCAGCAGCCTACAAGGGGCCACGGAAAAACTGTTTTTT
>few|TRBV18|NA|TRBJ2-3
CASSPNTDTQYF
TGTGCCAGCTCACCGAACACAGATACGCAGTATTTT
>NA|TRBV20-1|NA|TRBJ2-5
CSANPGATTQETQYF
TGCAGTGCTAACCCGGGGGCTACCACTCAAGAGACCCAGTACTTC
>NA|TRBV30|TRBD1|TRBJ2-7
CAWRTGFNEQYF
TGTGCCTGGAGGACAGGGTTCAACGAGCAGTACTTC
>NA|TRBV27|TRBD2|TRBJ2-1
CASRVVLLAGDYNEQFF
TGTGCCAGCAGAGTTGTACTACTAGCGGGGGACTACAATGAGCAGTTCTTC
>NA|TRBV6-5|NA|TRBJ1-5
CASSYGGANSNQPQHF
TGTGCCAGCAGTTACGGCGGGGCAAATAGCAATCAGCCCCAGCATTTT
>NA|TRBV6-1|NA|TRBJ1-2
CATILQDNYGYTF
TGTGCCACCATACTTCAGGATAACTATGGCTACACCTTC
>NA|TRBV12-3/TRBV12-4|TRBD1|TRBJ1-5
CASSPRDRFNQPQHF
TGTGCCAGCAGCCCCAGGGACAGGTTCAATCAGCCCCAGCATTTT
>NA|TRBV4-1|NA|TRBJ2-3
CASSQGITGTSADTQYF
TGCGCCAGCAGCCAGGGAATCACCGGGACCTCGGCAGATACGCAGTATTTT
>once|TRBV27|NA|TRBJ2-1
CASSDASSYNEQFF
TGTGCCAGCAGTGACGCAAGTTCCTACAATGAGCAGTTCTTC
>NA|TRBV5-1|NA|TRBJ2-1
CASSSTGTYNEQFF
TGCGCCAGCAGCTCTACCGGGACCTACAATGAGCAGTTCTTC
>NA|TRBV12-3/TRBV12-4|NA|TRBJ1-1
CASSLADRNSGTEAFF
TGTGCCAGCAGTTTAGCGGATAGGAACTCGGGCACTGAAGCTTTCTTT
>NA|TRBV9|NA|TRBJ1-4
CASSAYGTVNEKLFF
TGTGCCAGCAGCGCTTATGGGACGGTGAATGAAAAACTGTTTTTT
>NA|TRBV25-1|TRBD2|TRBJ2-1
CASTYSGTYNEQFF
TGTGCCAGCACCTATAGCGGGACCTACAATGAGCAGTTCTTC
>NA|TRBV9|NA|TRBJ2-3
CASSVGSTSTDTQYF
TGTGCCAGCAGCGTAGGCTCTACTAGCACAGATACGCAGTATTTT
>NA|TRBV3-1|TRBD1|TRBJ2-1
CASSQTGTGGRNEQFF
TGTGCCAGCAGCCAAACCGGGACAGGGGGACGCAATGAGCAGTTCTTC
>once|TRBV5-1|TRBD1|TRBJ1-5
CASSLEGTEQPQHF
TGCGCCAGCAGCTTGGAGGGGACAGAACAGCCCCAGCATTTT
>NA|TRBV11-1|TRBD1|TRBJ2-7
CASSSRDRDHEQYF
TGTGCCAGCAGCAGCCGGGACAGGGACCACGAGCAGTACTTC
>NA|TRBV28|NA|TRBJ1-6
CASSLAGDPLHF
TGTGCCAGCAGTTTAGCGGGGGATCCCCTCCACTTT
>NA|TRBV4-2|NA|TRBJ1-2
CASSQISTMAGYTF
TGTGCCAGCAGCCAAATCAGCACAATGGCTGGCTACACCTTC
>NA|TRBV5-1|NA|TRBJ2-7
CASSGQGPRNEQYF
TGCGCCAGCAGCGGTCAGGGGCCACGGAACGAGCAGTACTTC
>NA|TRBV7-2|NA|TRBJ2-7
CASSLRGLPGEQYF
TGTGCCAGCAGCTTACGAGGACTACCGGGCGAGCAGTACTTC